This T cell receptor (beta chain) comes out of a study of T cells in Graves' hyperthyroidism and ophthalmopathy. There are 13 residues in the CDR3. CDR1 is SQVTM and CDR2 is ANQGSEA in the germline V gene. Amplified TCR beta CDR3 regions came from RNA transcripts. The HTBI primer set drove a first-round RT-PCR of the TCR CDR3. TCRdb reanalysed the multiplex PCR reads using MiXCR and keeps one entry per CDR3 protein. Of over 700,000 distinct CDR3 sequences in the sample, 35% to 40% were seen once. V is TRBV29-1 and J is TRBJ1-2, with D possibly TRBD2 on 6 matching bases. Judging by the DNA end, TRBJ2-1 fits better; the J call may be wrong. This sequence was found in a man between 18 and 29 years old with Graves' hyperthyroidism. What was sequenced was blood. In nucleotides, the CDR3 is TGCAGCGTGGCGTGGGGGGTGGGGAATGAGCAGTTCTTC. Translating it yields CSVAWGVGNEQFF.